Listed below are T cell receptor beta chains from one sample, sequenced in a study of shared clonotypes between healthy human individuals. Clones were read by immunoSEQ multiplex PCR, and TCRdb kept only the in-frame ones, dropping some. The sample holds about 710,000 clones; 73% are singletons and the top ten take around 2%. Material for sequencing was memory CD4+ T cells sorted from blood. The receptor source for this set is a woman between 25 and 40 years old in good health. Both conserved end residues are part of each CDR3. Fields, in order: CDR3 protein, CDR3 DNA, D gene, J gene, V gene, clone size. A D gene is named only where the DNA matches it firmly. Not every row has a clone size; where given, it reads once, few, many or a size class.

CDR3 protein: CASSFVTDYEQYF
CDR3 DNA: TGCGCCAGCAGCTTCGTGACAGACTACGAGCAGTACTTC
D gene: .
J gene: TRBJ2-7
V gene: TRBV5-1
clone size: .

CDR3 protein: CASSKGTANTEAFF
CDR3 DNA: TGTGCCAGCAGCAAAGGGACAGCGAACACTGAAGCTTTCTTT
D gene: TRBD1
J gene: TRBJ1-1
V gene: TRBV5-4
clone size: .

CDR3 protein: CASSIQDGETQYF
CDR3 DNA: TGTGCCAGTAGTATACAGGATGGGGAGACCCAGTACTTC
D gene: .
J gene: TRBJ2-5
V gene: TRBV19
clone size: .

CDR3 protein: CASTYRVLNYGYTF
CDR3 DNA: TGTGCCAGCACCTACAGGGTCCTCAACTATGGCTACACCTTC
D gene: .
J gene: TRBJ1-2
V gene: TRBV5-8
clone size: .

CDR3 protein: CASSWAGSSYEQYF
CDR3 DNA: TGTGCCAGCAGCTGGGCGGGCAGCTCCTACGAGCAGTACTTC
D gene: .
J gene: TRBJ2-7
V gene: TRBV7-6
clone size: .

CDR3 protein: CASSLVGVYEQYF
CDR3 DNA: TGTGCCAGCAGCTTAGTGGGCGTCTACGAGCAGTACTTC
D gene: .
J gene: TRBJ2-7
V gene: TRBV7-9
clone size: .

CDR3 protein: CASSPGQGYNEQFF
CDR3 DNA: TGTGCCAGCAGCCCGGGACAGGGATACAATGAGCAGTTCTTC
D gene: TRBD1
J gene: TRBJ2-1
V gene: TRBV7-3
clone size: .

CDR3 protein: CASSLLGYNEQFF
CDR3 DNA: TGTGCCAGCAGCTTATTGGGCTACAATGAGCAGTTCTTC
D gene: .
J gene: TRBJ2-1
V gene: TRBV7-9
clone size: .

CDR3 protein: CASSLHVGLRVEAFF
CDR3 DNA: TGTGCCAGCAGCCTACATGTGGGTCTTAGGGTTGAAGCTTTCTTT
D gene: .
J gene: TRBJ1-1
V gene: TRBV5-5
clone size: .

CDR3 protein: CASRGLGSYEQYF
CDR3 DNA: TGTGCCAGCAGGGGACTAGGCTCCTACGAGCAGTACTTC
D gene: TRBD2
J gene: TRBJ2-7
V gene: TRBV27
clone size: .

CDR3 protein: CASARQATYEQYF
CDR3 DNA: TGCGCCAGCGCCCGACAGGCGACGTACGAGCAGTACTTC
D gene: .
J gene: TRBJ2-7
V gene: TRBV5-1
clone size: .

CDR3 protein: CASSSITLANYGYTF
CDR3 DNA: TGTGCCAGTAGTTCTATTACTTTAGCTAACTATGGCTACACCTTC
D gene: .
J gene: TRBJ1-2
V gene: TRBV19
clone size: .

CDR3 protein: CASSYYDTERAFF
CDR3 DNA: TGCGCCAGCAGCTATTATGACACCGAAAGAGCTTTCTTT
D gene: .
J gene: TRBJ1-1
V gene: TRBV5-1
clone size: .

CDR3 protein: CASSEALRENQYF
CDR3 DNA: TGTGCCAGCAGTGAAGCGCTTCGAGAGAATCAGTACTTC
D gene: .
J gene: TRBJ2-7
V gene: TRBV6-1
clone size: .

CDR3 protein: CASSSGYQPQHF
CDR3 DNA: TGTGCCAGCAGTTCCGGATATCAGCCCCAGCATTTT
D gene: .
J gene: TRBJ1-5
V gene: TRBV28
clone size: .

CDR3 protein: CASSRWWVSGIGETQYF
CDR3 DNA: TGTGCCAGCAGCCGATGGTGGGTTAGCGGGATCGGAGAGACCCAGTACTTC
D gene: TRBD2
J gene: TRBJ2-5
V gene: TRBV7-9
clone size: .

CDR3 protein: CASSPRRVYTGELFF
CDR3 DNA: TGTGCCAGCTCACCACGGAGGGTATACACCGGGGAGCTGTTTTTT
D gene: .
J gene: TRBJ2-2
V gene: TRBV18
clone size: .

CDR3 protein: CASSPRETQYF
CDR3 DNA: TGTGCCAGCAGCCCACGCGAGACCCAGTACTTC
D gene: .
J gene: TRBJ2-5
V gene: TRBV28
clone size: .

CDR3 protein: CASSGPSGREYF
CDR3 DNA: TGTGCCAGCAGTGGGCCTAGCGGGAGGGAGTACTTC
D gene: TRBD2
J gene: TRBJ2-5
V gene: TRBV2
clone size: .

CDR3 protein: CSARTGTETQYF
CDR3 DNA: TGCAGCGCCCGGACAGGGACAGAGACCCAGTACTTC
D gene: TRBD1
J gene: TRBJ2-5
V gene: TRBV29-1
clone size: .

CDR3 protein: CASSLTTLGKNIQYF
CDR3 DNA: TGTGCCAGCAGCTTAACCACACTAGGGAAAAACATTCAGTACTTC
D gene: .
J gene: TRBJ2-4
V gene: TRBV7-2
clone size: .

CDR3 protein: CASSFWATDTQYF
CDR3 DNA: TGTGCCAGCAGCTTTTGGGCCACAGATACGCAGTATTTT
D gene: .
J gene: TRBJ2-3
V gene: TRBV5-5
clone size: once

CDR3 protein: CASRRDLLNTGELFF
CDR3 DNA: TGTGCCAGCAGACGGGACTTACTAAACACCGGGGAGCTGTTTTTT
D gene: .
J gene: TRBJ2-2
V gene: TRBV28
clone size: .

CDR3 protein: CASSQDLRQDRAPNYGYTF
CDR3 DNA: TGTGCCAGCAGCCAAGATCTTCGTCAGGACAGGGCCCCTAACTATGGCTACACCTTC
D gene: TRBD1
J gene: TRBJ1-2
V gene: TRBV4-2
clone size: .

CDR3 protein: CASSQDRLGNEKLFF
CDR3 DNA: TGTGCCAGCAGCCAAGATCGCCTGGGGAACGAAAAACTGTTTTTT
D gene: .
J gene: TRBJ1-4
V gene: TRBV4-2
clone size: .

CDR3 protein: CASRFSGTNEKLFF
CDR3 DNA: TGTGCCAGCAGGTTCTCGGGGACTAATGAAAAACTGTTTTTT
D gene: .
J gene: TRBJ1-4
V gene: TRBV6-5
clone size: .

CDR3 protein: CASSPGLLTDTQYF
CDR3 DNA: TGTGCCAGCAGTCCGGGACTGCTCACAGATACGCAGTATTTT
D gene: .
J gene: TRBJ2-3
V gene: TRBV27
clone size: few

CDR3 protein: CASSLGLSSGVGANVLTF
CDR3 DNA: TGTGCCAGCAGTTTGGGGCTATCATCAGGGGTCGGGGCCAACGTCCTGACTTTC
D gene: .
J gene: TRBJ2-6
V gene: TRBV28
clone size: .

CDR3 protein: CASTLAEAGLAGRSGEQFF
CDR3 DNA: TGTGCCAGCACCCTCGCGGAGGCCGGACTAGCGGGAAGGAGCGGTGAGCAGTTCTTC
D gene: TRBD2
J gene: TRBJ2-1
V gene: TRBV7-8
clone size: .

CDR3 protein: CASSLGGGDEQYF
CDR3 DNA: TGCGCCAGCAGCTTGGGGGGCGGAGACGAGCAGTACTTC
D gene: .
J gene: TRBJ2-7
V gene: TRBV5-1
clone size: .

CDR3 protein: CASSSGINTDQPQHF
CDR3 DNA: TGTGCCAGCAGCTCCGGGATCAACACGGATCAGCCCCAGCATTTT
D gene: .
J gene: TRBJ1-5
V gene: TRBV5-8
clone size: .

CDR3 protein: CASSLRGNRGGSYEQYF
CDR3 DNA: TGTGCCAGCAGCTTAAGGGGGAACAGGGGAGGCTCCTACGAGCAGTACTTC
D gene: .
J gene: TRBJ2-7
V gene: TRBV7-8
clone size: .

CDR3 protein: CASTPTGSFGNQPQHF
CDR3 DNA: TGTGCCAGTACCCCGACAGGGAGTTTCGGCAATCAGCCCCAGCATTTT
D gene: TRBD1
J gene: TRBJ1-5
V gene: TRBV19
clone size: .

CDR3 protein: CASTALAGDREQFF
CDR3 DNA: TGCGCCAGCACAGCACTAGCGGGAGATAGAGAGCAGTTCTTC
D gene: TRBD2
J gene: TRBJ2-1
V gene: TRBV10-2
clone size: once

CDR3 protein: CASSERGTSGWEYF
CDR3 DNA: TGTGCCAGCAGTGAAAGAGGGACTAGCGGGTGGGAGTACTTC
D gene: TRBD2
J gene: TRBJ2-7
V gene: TRBV6-1
clone size: .

CDR3 protein: CARSGTCYNEQFF
CDR3 DNA: TGTGCCCGCTCCGGGACTTGTTACAATGAGCAGTTCTTC
D gene: .
J gene: TRBJ2-1
V gene: TRBV19
clone size: .

CDR3 protein: CASSTQVSGTGLGYTF
CDR3 DNA: TGTGCCAGCAGTACCCAAGTATCCGGGACAGGGCTAGGCTACACCTTC
D gene: TRBD1
J gene: TRBJ1-2
V gene: TRBV2
clone size: .

CDR3 protein: CSAYGHEKLFF
CDR3 DNA: TGCAGTGCTTACGGCCATGAAAAACTGTTTTTT
D gene: .
J gene: TRBJ1-4
V gene: TRBV20-1
clone size: few

CDR3 protein: CASSNDVPGGSGNTIYF
CDR3 DNA: TGTGCCAGCAGTAACGATGTTCCAGGGGGCTCCGGAAACACCATATATTTT
D gene: TRBD1
J gene: TRBJ1-3
V gene: TRBV27
clone size: many

CDR3 protein: CASSGQVNTEAFF
CDR3 DNA: TGCGCCAGCAGTGGACAGGTTAACACTGAAGCTTTCTTT
D gene: .
J gene: TRBJ1-1
V gene: TRBV10-1
clone size: once

CDR3 protein: CATSKNRGAGTDTQYF
CDR3 DNA: TGTGCCACCAGCAAGAACAGGGGAGCCGGCACAGATACGCAGTATTTT
D gene: TRBD1
J gene: TRBJ2-3
V gene: TRBV15
clone size: .

CDR3 protein: CASSPPGWGNTEAFF
CDR3 DNA: TGTGCCAGCAGCCCGCCAGGGTGGGGGAACACTGAAGCTTTCTTT
D gene: .
J gene: TRBJ1-1
V gene: TRBV6-6
clone size: .

CDR3 protein: CASCHQTGGELFF
CDR3 DNA: TGTGCCAGCTGTCACCAAACCGGCGGGGAGCTGTTTTTT
D gene: .
J gene: TRBJ2-2
V gene: TRBV14
clone size: .

CDR3 protein: CASSLVTAKEAEAFF
CDR3 DNA: TGCGCCAGCAGCTTGGTGACGGCCAAAGAAGCTGAAGCTTTCTTT
D gene: .
J gene: TRBJ1-1
V gene: TRBV5-1
clone size: once

CDR3 protein: CASTRDTQSSYEQYF
CDR3 DNA: TGTGCCAGCACCCGGGACACCCAAAGCTCCTACGAGCAGTACTTC
D gene: .
J gene: TRBJ2-7
V gene: TRBV28
clone size: .

CDR3 protein: CASRLGGRLQPQHF
CDR3 DNA: TGTGCAAGTCGCTTAGGAGGCCGTTTGCAGCCCCAGCATTTT
D gene: .
J gene: TRBJ1-5
V gene: TRBV12-2
clone size: few

CDR3 protein: CASSRTSNQPQHF
CDR3 DNA: TGTGCCAGTAGTAGGACAAGCAATCAGCCCCAGCATTTT
D gene: .
J gene: TRBJ1-5
V gene: TRBV19
clone size: .

CDR3 protein: CASSPWWDRGYEQYF
CDR3 DNA: TGTGCCAGTAGTCCCTGGTGGGACAGGGGCTACGAGCAGTACTTC
D gene: TRBD1
J gene: TRBJ2-7
V gene: TRBV19
clone size: .

CDR3 protein: CAWRRNSGPTGELFF
CDR3 DNA: TGTGCCTGGAGAAGGAATAGCGGGCCGACGGGGGAGCTGTTTTTT
D gene: TRBD2
J gene: TRBJ2-2
V gene: TRBV30
clone size: .

CDR3 protein: CASTPPGQTEAFF
CDR3 DNA: TGTGCCAGCACCCCCCCGGGACAGACTGAAGCTTTCTTT
D gene: TRBD1
J gene: TRBJ1-1
V gene: TRBV28
clone size: .

CDR3 protein: CASSLALAGGPGETQYF
CDR3 DNA: TGCGCCAGCAGCTTGGCACTAGCGGGAGGGCCCGGAGAGACCCAGTACTTC
D gene: TRBD2
J gene: TRBJ2-5
V gene: TRBV5-1
clone size: .

CDR3 protein: CASSLSISGNTIYF
CDR3 DNA: TGTGCCAGCAGTTTATCGATCTCTGGAAACACCATATATTTT
D gene: .
J gene: TRBJ1-3
V gene: TRBV28
clone size: .

CDR3 protein: CASSPSGGQETQYF
CDR3 DNA: TGTGCCAGCAGCCCCTCAGGGGGACAAGAGACCCAGTACTTC
D gene: TRBD1
J gene: TRBJ2-5
V gene: TRBV5-4
clone size: .

CDR3 protein: CASRGHRGPNNQPQHF
CDR3 DNA: TGTGCCAGCAGAGGACACAGGGGGCCTAACAATCAGCCCCAGCATTTT
D gene: TRBD1
J gene: TRBJ1-5
V gene: TRBV2
clone size: .

CDR3 protein: CASSQDGTGDEKLFF
CDR3 DNA: TGTGCCAGCAGCCAAGATGGAACAGGGGATGAAAAACTGTTTTTT
D gene: TRBD1
J gene: TRBJ1-4
V gene: TRBV4-2
clone size: .

CDR3 protein: CASSESLINQPQHF
CDR3 DNA: TGTGCCAGCAGTGAATCGCTGATCAATCAGCCCCAGCATTTT
D gene: .
J gene: TRBJ1-5
V gene: TRBV6-1
clone size: .

CDR3 protein: CSASTGRSTNEKLFF
CDR3 DNA: TGCAGCGCCAGCACAGGGCGATCAACTAATGAAAAACTGTTTTTT
D gene: .
J gene: TRBJ1-4
V gene: TRBV29-1
clone size: .

CDR3 protein: CASKGGQGRGYTF
CDR3 DNA: TGTGCCAGTAAAGGGGGACAGGGACGTGGCTACACCTTC
D gene: TRBD1
J gene: TRBJ1-2
V gene: TRBV6-1
clone size: many

CDR3 protein: CASSSQGGGAYNEQFF
CDR3 DNA: TGTGCCAGCAGCTCTCAGGGGGGAGGCGCCTACAATGAGCAGTTCTTC
D gene: .
J gene: TRBJ2-1
V gene: TRBV7-3
clone size: once